Below, 25 T cell receptor beta chains from the same sample are listed, as sequenced in a study of CD8+CD57+ T cells in acquired aplastic anemia listed by TCRdb under 2018. Patients chosen for sequencing had shown expansion of CD8+CD57+ cells by flow cytometry. These reads were obtained on an Illumina HiSeq 2000. Genomic DNA was used as template for profiling of TCR beta VDJ combinations and CDR3 sequences. TCRdb applied fastp at Q25 and MiXCR to the public reads, then kept only in-frame beta chains. Rows with a matching CDR3 protein are joined into one entry that keeps the most common DNA and genes. For this sample the table gives roughly 98,000 distinct CDR3 sequences, of which roughly two thirds were detected only once. The biggest ten clones account for 65% of the sample. Material: sorted CD4+, CD8+, or CD8+CD57+ T cells (not recorded which) from PBMCs. The origin of the receptors is a human donor with aplastic anemia.

The rearrangement uses TRBV15 and TRBJ2-7; TRBD1 might be the D (5 bases). V was pared by 10 bases and J by 2 bases, with 21 bases between. CDR1 LNHNV and CDR2 YYDKDF come from the germline V gene (reference sequence). CDR3 length: 15 residues. The CDR3 DNA reads TGTGCCAGCAGTGAAGCTCCAGGGAAAACCTACGAGCAGTACTTC. Its translation: CASSEAPGKTYEQYF. The whole variable domain, remainder taken from reference TRBV15 and TRBJ2-7, is DAMVIQNPRYQVTQFGKPVTLSCSQTLNHNVMYWYQQKSSQAPKLLFHYYDKDFNNEADTPDNFQSRRPNTSFCFLDIRSPGLGDTAMYLCASSEAPGKTYEQYFGPGTRLTVT.

On this clonotype: This CDR3 fails to terminate in the conserved phenylalanine or tryptophan, so it likely reflects a read error. The limits of the CDR3 on the DNA are not certain, so only TCRdb's listed CDR3 is given. This rearrangement joins TRBV7-9 to TRBJ2-7. Germline V gives CDR1 SEHNR, CDR2 FQNEAQ (reference sequence). The CDR3 comprises 10 residues, both ends counted. CDR3 protein: CASSLDVVFG.

The genes are TRBV11-1 and TRBJ2-1, with D tentatively TRBD1 (5 bases). CDR1 is SGHAT, CDR2 FQDESV, per germline (reference sequence). V was cut by 2 bases and J by 9 bases, with 14 bases left in between. The CDR3 covers 14 residues. This chain's CDR3 is CASSLTSDMVEQFF. The CDR3 DNA is TGTGCCAGCAGCTTAACATCGGACATGGTTGAGCAGTTCTTC.

CDR3 nucleotide sequence: TGTGCCATCAGTGGGACGGGCTCTGGAAACACCATATATTTT. It translates to CAISGTGSGNTIYF. The chain uses TRBV10-3 and TRBJ1-3; D not resolved. The CDR3 has 14 amino acids. V was shortened by 4 bases and J by 0 bases, with 7 bases between the two germline ends. In germline, CDR1 is ENHRY, CDR2 SYGVKD.

The chain is built from TRBV7-8 and TRBJ2-1; 12 nucleotides line up with TRBD2. V lost 5 bases, J lost 10 bases, and 12 bases stayed unmatched. CDR1 is SGHVS and CDR2 is FQNEAQ in the germline V gene. This CDR3 region has 16 residues. This CDR3 is CASSPWTLAGGEEQFF. In DNA form, the CDR3 reads TGTGCCAGCAGCCCCTGGACTCTAGCGGGGGGGGAGGAGCAGTTCTTC.

This sequence joins TRBV5-1 and TRBJ2-2; TRBD1 or TRBD2 may be the D gene (5 bases each). Trimming took off 4 bases at V and 8 bases at J, with 27 bases between the two ends. Germline values: CDR1 SGHRS, CDR2 YFSETQ. This CDR3 is built from 18 residues. CDR3 DNA sequence: TGCGCCAGCAGCCTGTACATGAACCGGGACGGTGATGTAGGGGAGCTGTTTTTT. The encoded protein is CASSLYMNRDGDVGELFF.

The chain joins TRBV29-1 to TRBJ2-7; 9 nucleotides match TRBD2. V trimming: 6 bases; J trimming: 1 base; junction bases outside the gene matches: 4. The CDR3 runs 13 residues. Germline lookup yields CDR1 SQVTM and CDR2 ANQGSEA. DNA of the CDR3: TGCAGCGTGAGACTAGCGGCATCCTACGAGCAGTACTTC. It translates to CSVRLAASYEQYF.

This sequence joins TRBV19 and TRBJ2-7; 9 bases match TRBD1. This CDR3 has 14 residues. Germline V gene data show CDR1 as LNHDA and CDR2 as SQIVND (reference sequence). V lost 6 bases and J lost 2; bases outside the gene matches: 5. CDR3 sequence reads: CASRTGTGTYEQYF. In DNA, the CDR3 is TGTGCCAGTAGAACCGGGACAGGGACCTACGAGCAGTACTTC.

The V gene is TRBV2, the J gene TRBJ2-1; no definite D call. Trimming took 2 bases from V and 6 from J, leaving 5 bases between them. The CDR3 runs to 12 residues. The germline CDR1 and CDR2 sequences are SNHLY and FYNNEI. The CDR3 nucleotides are TGTGCCAGCAGTGAATATACCAATGAGCAGTTCTTC. Translation gives CASSEYTNEQFF. Complete variable domain (other parts from reference TRBV2 and TRBJ2-1): EPEVTQTPSHQVTQMGQEVILRCVPISNHLYFYWYRQILGQKVEFLVSFYNNEISEKSEIFDDQFSVERPDGSNFTLKIRSTKLEDSAMYFCASSEYTNEQFFGPGTRLTVL.

The gene calls are TRBV9 and TRBJ2-5; 9 nucleotides line up with TRBD2. Losses at the gene ends were 1 base for V and 5 bases for J; bases not matched to a gene: 6. This CDR3 spans 15 amino acids. Per germline, CDR1 SGDLS and CDR2 YYNGEE. The CDR3 coding sequence is TGTGCCAGCAGCGTACAGAGCGGGGGGCCCGAGACCCAGTACTTC. Amino acid sequence: CASSVQSGGPETQYF.

This clonotype was counted at least ten times. J is TRBJ1-1 and V is TRBV6-5, with no clear D. V lost 2 bases and J 6 bases, leaving 13 bases between the germline ends. CDR1 and CDR2 from the germline V gene are MNHEY and SVGAGI. The CDR3 is made up of 14 amino acids. The CDR3 spells CASSYTIGFPEAFF. CDR3 DNA: TGTGCCAGCAGTTACACTATAGGCTTCCCTGAAGCTTTCTTT.

The chain recombines TRBV7-9 with TRBJ2-3, with TRBD1 matching 9 bases. This CDR3 contains 12 residues. After removal of 5 bases from V and 13 bases from J, the junction contained 7 bases not matched to a gene. From germline, CDR1 is SEHNR and CDR2 FQNEAQ (reference sequence). The CDR3 DNA is TGTGCCAGCAGCGACGCCGGGACAGGGAAGTATTTT. As protein: CASSDAGTGKYF.

This clonotype was detected a few times. This rearrangement joins TRBV18 to TRBJ2-1; D might be TRBD2 (5 bases). Germline loops: CDR1 KGHSH, CDR2 LQKENI. V was shortened by 4 bases and J by 3 bases, with 16 bases between the two germline ends. The CDR3 is 16 residues long. The CDR3 nucleotides read TGTGCCAGCTCACGCCTGGAGCGGAGACACTACAATGAGCAGTTCTTC. This gives the protein CASSRLERRHYNEQFF. Looking up the rest from reference TRBV18 and TRBJ2-1 gives the full variable domain: NAGVMQNPRHLVRRRGQEARLRCSPMKGHSHVYWYRQLPEEGLKFMVYLQKENIIDESGMPKERFSAEFPKEGPSILRIQQVVRGDSAAYFCASSRLERRHYNEQFFGPGTRLTVL.

The CDR3 loop is CSVVRDGGTEAFF. Here the CDR3 DNA reads TGCAGCGTAGTCAGGGACGGGGGCACTGAAGCTTTCTTT. The chain employs TRBV29-1 and TRBJ1-1; a possible D gene is TRBD1 (5 bases). This CDR3 region has 13 residues. V gave up 6 bases and J gave up 4 bases, with 15 bases separating them. Germline CDR1 and CDR2: SQVTM and ANQGSEA.

The chain links TRBV7-3 to TRBJ2-3; 9 positions agree with TRBD2. V trimming: 5 bases; J trimming: 5 bases; junction bases outside the gene matches: 8. The length of the CDR3 is 15 residues. The germline CDR1 and CDR2 sequences are SGHTA and FQGTGA. The CDR3, as DNA: TGTGCCAGCAGCCCCGGGACTAGCACTTTAGATACGCAGTATTTT. Translation: CASSPGTSTLDTQYF. Using reference TRBV7-3 and TRBJ2-3 for the parts outside the CDR3, the full variable domain is GAGVSQTPSNKVTEKGKYVELRCDPISGHTALYWYRQSLGQGPEFLIYFQGTGAADDSGLPNDRFFAVRPEGSVSTLKIQRTERGDSAVYLCASSPGTSTLDTQYFGPGTRLTVL.

The V gene is TRBV7-8, the J gene TRBJ2-7; D not resolved. Trimming stripped 6 bases from V and 2 bases from J, with 11 bases between. The germline V gene has CDR1 SGHVS and CDR2 FQNEAQ. This CDR3 comprises 13 residues. Written as DNA, the CDR3 is TGTGCCAGCAGAATTAAGGGAACCTACGAGCAGTACTTC. Translation gives CASRIKGTYEQYF.

The chain uses TRBV6-1 and TRBJ1-1, with D possibly matching TRBD1 (5 bases). The V gene's germline CDR1 is MNHNS and CDR2 SASEGT. This CDR3 is built from 14 residues. Between the trimmed V and J ends, which lost 5 bases and 4 bases, there was a span of 14 bases. The CDR3 region is CASSRQGPSTEAFF. DNA of the CDR3: TGTGCCAGCAGTAGGCAGGGTCCGTCCACTGAAGCTTTCTTT.

The V gene is TRBV10-3, the J gene TRBJ2-7; 8 nucleotides match TRBD1. This CDR3 is built from 13 residues. V gave up 10 bases and J gave up 4 bases; unmatched junction bases: 9. Germline assignment: CDR1 ENHRY and CDR2 SYGVKD. CDR3 nucleotides: TGTGCCACCTTAGGACAGGGCACTTACGAGCAGTACTTC. Encoded protein: CATLGQGTYEQYF.

This sequence joins TRBV20-1 and TRBJ2-1; no clear D gene. V shed 2 bases and J shed 2 bases, with 19 bases lying between them. The CDR3 sequence is 17 residues long. The germline CDR1 and CDR2 sequences are DFQATT and SNEGSKA (reference sequence). The CDR3 DNA sequence: TGCAGTGCTAGAATCGTCTCTTTGCGGAACCCCTACAATGAGCAGTTCTTC. Encoded protein: CSARIVSLRNPYNEQFF.

The chain carries TRBV7-6 and TRBJ2-5; D uncertain. The V end was cut by 6 bases, the J end by 5 bases, with 7 bases between. This CDR3 is built from 11 residues. CDR1 SGHVS and CDR2 FNYEAQ come from the germline V gene. In DNA form, the CDR3 reads TGTGCCAGCAGTTACTCCGAGACCCAGTACTTC. Amino acids: CASSYSETQYF.

This chain's CDR3 is CATSDLLDRGGETQYF. CDR3 DNA: TGTGCCACCAGTGATTTGCTTGACAGGGGAGGAGAGACCCAGTACTTC. The rearrangement joins TRBV24-1 to TRBJ2-5, with TRBD1 matching 8 bases. Germline V lookup: CDR1 KGHDR, CDR2 SFDVKD. The V segment lost 0 bases and the J segment 4 bases; nucleotides outside the gene matches: 6. CDR3 length: 16 amino acids.

This clonotype was counted at least ten times. V and J are TRBV6-4 and TRBJ2-3; TRBD2 agrees at 8 bases. In germline, CDR1 is MRHNA, CDR2 SNTAGT. The CDR3 runs 16 residues. V was pared by 0 bases and J by 6 bases, with 8 bases of the junction left unmatched. CDR3 sequence: CASSDSPGGERDTQYF. In DNA, the CDR3 is TGTGCCAGCAGTGACTCGCCCGGGGGGGAACGGGATACGCAGTATTTT.

This clonotype was seen ten or more times. The gene calls are TRBV9 and TRBJ2-1; 8 nucleotides line up with TRBD2. The germline V gene has CDR1 SGDLS and CDR2 YYNGEE. With 4 bases clipped from V and 5 bases from J, the junction kept 14 bases outside the gene matches. The CDR3 runs 17 residues. This chain's CDR3 is CASSPLAGPMTNNEQFF. DNA for the CDR3: TGTGCCAGCAGCCCCCTAGCGGGCCCGATGACTAACAATGAGCAGTTCTTC. Based on the CDR3 plus reference TRBV9 and TRBJ2-1, the full variable domain is DSGVTQTPKHLITATGQRVTLRCSPRSGDLSVYWYQQSLDQGLQFLIQYYNGEERAKGNILERFSAQQFPDLHSELNLSSLELGDSALYFCASSPLAGPMTNNEQFFGPGTRLTVL.

This chain connects TRBV7-8 to TRBJ1-2; 9 bases map to TRBD1. V lost 3 bases and J lost 9; bases outside the gene matches: 2. Germline V gives CDR1 SGHVS, CDR2 FQNEAQ. This CDR3 region has 12 residues. CDR3 sequence (DNA): TGTGCCAGCAGCTTGACAGGGGGAAGCTACACCTTC. It codes for CASSLTGGSYTF.

This clonotype has just a few counts. The chain joins TRBV2 to TRBJ1-2, with 8 bases aligning to TRBD1. With V trimmed by 4 bases and J by 4 bases, 17 bases remained unmatched. Germline assignment: CDR1 SNHLY and CDR2 FYNNEI. The CDR3 extends over 18 amino acids. This chain's CDR3 is CASSGQTGAVGFGYGYTF. The CDR3 DNA follows: TGTGCCAGCAGTGGACAGACAGGGGCGGTAGGTTTCGGCTATGGCTACACCTTC. Full variable domain (missing parts from reference TRBV2 and TRBJ1-2): EPEVTQTPSHQVTQMGQEVILRCVPISNHLYFYWYRQILGQKVEFLVSFYNNEISEKSEIFDDQFSVERPDGSNFTLKIRSTKLEDSAMYFCASSGQTGAVGFGYGYTFGSGTRLTVV.